One and the same sample provided the 19 T cell receptor beta chains below, sequenced in a study of T-cell memory formation after mild COVID-19. Using its own MiXCR run on the 5' RACE reads, TCRdb lists one record per CDR3 protein. The table records around 160,000 distinct CDR3 sequences, more than 9% of them present only once. Sample: PBMCs or a T cell subset sorted from them (not recorded which). These receptors originate from a man aged 18 to 29 who had mild COVID-19 (a few samples of this study predate the infection). Cell type and time point are not known.

On this clonotype: One junction end disagrees with the germline gene, perhaps due to a read error. This chain joins TRBV7-3 and TRBJ2-3; 7 nucleotides agree with TRBD2. CDR3 length equals 14 residues. Germline V gene lookup returns CDR1 SGHTA and CDR2 FQGTGA. The CDR3 is CARSLSAGDYTQYF. CDR3 DNA: TGTGCCAGAAGCTTAAGCGCGGGGGATTATACGCAGTATTTT.

This clonotype was observed at least ten times. V gene TRBV5-1 combines with J gene TRBJ2-6; 7 nucleotides line up with TRBD1. Germline CDR1 reads SGHRS; CDR2 reads YFSETQ. V was pared by 0 bases and J by 9 bases, with 9 bases of the junction left unmatched. CDR3 length: 16 amino acids. CDR3 protein: CASSLGLGQTDNVLTF. The CDR3 DNA is TGCGCCAGCAGCTTGGGACTGGGACAGACAGACAACGTCCTGACTTTC.

This CDR3 reads CAISGIITASTDTQYF. The CDR3 DNA follows: TGTGCCATCAGTGGGATAATCACCGCTAGCACAGATACGCAGTATTTT. The V gene is TRBV10-3, the J gene TRBJ2-3; no definite D call. Germline lookup yields CDR1 ENHRY and CDR2 SYGVKD. V shed 4 bases and J shed 0 bases, with 14 bases lying between them. The CDR3 contains 16 residues.

In its sample, this clonotype was seen a few times. The gene calls are TRBV5-1 and TRBJ2-3; D is uncertain. CDR1 and CDR2 from the germline V gene are SGHRS and YFSETQ. CDR3 size: 14 residues. V lost 0 bases and J 9 bases, leaving 14 bases between the germline ends. CDR3 sequence reads: CASSLGRPPGTQYF. CDR3 sequence (DNA): TGCGCCAGCAGCTTGGGACGGCCACCCGGGACGCAGTATTTT.

V is TRBV12-3 or TRBV12-4 and J is TRBJ2-5; 11 bases are shared with TRBD2. Trimming removed 6 bases from V and 4 bases from J; junction bases left unmatched: 7. This CDR3 comprises 15 residues. CDR3 DNA: TGTGCCAGCAGGCTACTAGCGGGGGTCGGAGAGACCCAGTACTTC. The encoded protein is CASRLLAGVGETQYF.

This clonotype appeared a few times. The chain uses TRBV6-6 and TRBJ2-3; D uncertain. Trimming took 2 bases from V and 4 from J, leaving 7 bases between them. CDR1 MNHNY and CDR2 SVGAGI come from the germline V gene (reference sequence). This CDR3 comprises 13 residues. CDR3 DNA: TGTGCCAGCAGTTACCGTTGGTCAGATACGCAGTATTTT. This translates into CASSYRWSDTQYF.

This chain joins TRBV7-3 and TRBJ2-3; D not certain. CDR3 length: 13 residues. Germline V gives CDR1 SGHTA, CDR2 FQGTGA. The V gene lost 4 bases and the J gene lost 3 bases, with 8 bases spanning the gap. The CDR3 coding sequence is TGTGCCAGCAGCTCTCTGGCTACAGATACGCAGTATTTT. Protein product: CASSSLATDTQYF.

This clonotype has more than one count but fewer than ten. V is TRBV12-3 or TRBV12-4 and J is TRBJ2-3, with no clear D. Trimming removed 2 bases at V and 3 bases at J, with 6 bases between. There are 13 residues in the CDR3. The CDR3 region is CASSLKQTDTQYF. In DNA form, the CDR3 reads TGTGCCAGCAGTTTAAAGCAGACAGATACGCAGTATTTT.

A note on this clonotype: At one end the junction does not follow the germline gene, possibly because of a read error. The V gene is TRBV12-3 or TRBV12-4, the J gene TRBJ1-5, with TRBD1 matching 9 bases. CDR3 size: 16 residues. CDR3 protein: CDSSVYRGRTNQPQHF. CDR3 DNA: TGTGACAGCAGTGTATACAGGGGGCGAACCAATCAGCCCCAGCATTTT.

This clonotype appeared many times. The chain employs TRBV5-1 and TRBJ1-2; TRBD1 is a possible D gene (5 bases). Germline loops: CDR1 SGHRS, CDR2 YFSETQ. The CDR3 is 15 amino acids. Trimming took 0 bases from V and 7 from J, leaving 16 bases between them. CDR3 region: CASSLVAGTEGGYTF. The CDR3 coding sequence is TGCGCCAGCAGCTTGGTCGCCGGGACGGAGGGTGGCTACACCTTC.

This clonotype was observed a few times. The genes are TRBV20-1 and TRBJ2-7; D remains unclear. The CDR3 length is 14 residues. With 6 bases removed from V and 2 bases from J, the gap between germline ends came to 17 bases. Germline values: CDR1 DFQATT, CDR2 SNEGSKA (reference sequence). The CDR3 reads CSATSDRWTYEQYF. The CDR3 nucleotides read TGCAGTGCAACCTCCGACCGGTGGACCTACGAGCAGTACTTC.

V is TRBV4-2 and J is TRBJ2-6; tentative D call: TRBD1 (5 bases). Germline V gives CDR1 LGHNA, CDR2 YNFKEQ. Trimming left V 3 bases short and J 1 base short, with 16 bases between. The CDR3 spans 18 residues. CDR3 bases: TGTGCCAGCAGCCAGACGACAGACTTACAGTCTGGGGCCAACGTCCTGACTTTC. It translates to CASSQTTDLQSGANVLTF.

The chain carries TRBV5-1 and TRBJ2-7; 7 bases agree with TRBD1. Germline V CDR1 and CDR2: SGHRS, YFSETQ. Losses at the gene ends were 4 bases for V and 5 bases for J; bases not matched to a gene: 9. The CDR3 loop spans 14 amino acids. CDR3 coding DNA: TGCGCCAGCAGCACCCAGACAGGGTCCGACGAGCAGTACTTC. Amino acids: CASSTQTGSDEQYF.

This clonotype was observed a few times. CDR3 in amino acids: CASSQFGWGEADTQYF. The CDR3, as DNA: TGCGCCAGCAGCCAATTCGGATGGGGAGAGGCAGATACGCAGTATTTT. This rearrangement joins TRBV4-1 to TRBJ2-3; a weak D match, TRBD2 (5 bases). Per the germline V gene, CDR1 is MGHRA and CDR2 is YSYEKL. V was trimmed by 2 bases and J by 4 bases, leaving 16 bases between them. The CDR3 loop spans 16 amino acids.

This clonotype was recorded at least ten times. V and J are TRBV3-1 and TRBJ2-5; D is tentatively TRBD1 or TRBD2 (6 bases each). The CDR3 consists of 17 residues. Per germline, CDR1 LGHDT and CDR2 YNNKEL (reference sequence). The ends were cut back, 4 bases at V and 1 base at J, with 19 bases in the middle. CDR3 protein: CASSLLGGGGLQETQYF. CDR3 DNA sequence: TGTGCCAGCAGCCTCCTTGGGGGTGGGGGGCTCCAAGAGACCCAGTACTTC.

The CDR3 sequence is CASSDGQQPQHF. CDR3 nucleotide sequence: TGTGCCAGCAGTGATGGACAGCAGCCCCAGCATTTT. This chain links TRBV6-6 with TRBJ1-5, with D possibly being TRBD1 (6 bases). The CDR3 runs to 12 residues. V was shortened by 5 bases and J by 7 bases, with 9 bases between the two germline ends. Germline V gene data show CDR1 as MNHNY and CDR2 as SVGAGI (reference sequence).

The V call is TRBV7-2, the J call TRBJ1-5; possibly TRBD1 for D (5 bases). The CDR3 consists of 12 residues. Deletions cut 6 bases from V and 3 bases from J, with 6 bases between. CDR1 is SGHTA and CDR2 is FQGNSA in the germline V gene. The CDR3 is CASRGDNQPQHF. The CDR3 DNA is TGTGCCAGCAGGGGGGACAATCAGCCCCAGCATTTT.

Written as DNA, the CDR3 is TGTGCCAGCAGCTTAGGCAGGAAACTGTTTTTT. It codes for CASSLGRKLFF. This sequence joins TRBV11-2 and TRBJ1-4; no firm D call. Germline CDR1 SGHAT, CDR2 FQNNGV. The CDR3 is 11 amino acids. V lost 1 base and J lost 11, with 5 bases in between.

This clonotype was detected a few times. This chain links TRBV7-6 with TRBJ1-2; TRBD1 agrees at 8 bases. CDR1 is SGHVS and CDR2 is FNYEAQ in the germline V gene. The length of the CDR3 is 15 residues. Germline trimming cut 5 bases from V and 6 bases from J; bases unmatched to any gene: 11. CDR3 residues: CASSARYGQGHGYTF. Written as DNA, the CDR3 is TGTGCCAGCAGCGCCCGTTATGGACAGGGTCATGGCTACACCTTC.